This TCR beta chain was recovered during a study of spatial heterogeneity in lung cancer. Whole-study context: Detection consistently captured more beta-chain sequences than alpha-chain sequences.

This clonotype has ten or more counts. Because this beta chain is a stray read in a library intended to capture alpha chains, its abundance should not be given much weight. Every TCR cDNA molecule carried a tag that served as a unique molecular identifier. TCRdb passed the 5' RACE reads through MiXCR, listing each CDR3 protein once. Of around 14,000 distinct CDR3 sequences listed, 3% to 4.5% were seen once; the top ten hold around 8.9%. Regarding time point: sample taken at primary tumor resection. The donors comprised 60 to 80 untreated early-stage non-small cell lung cancer patients. Without sorting, whole RNA was sequenced from tumor, nontumor lung or frozen PBMC. V lost 2 bases and J 2 bases, leaving 8 bases between the germline ends. CDR3 size: 14 residues.

The chain links TRBV12-3 or TRBV12-4 to TRBJ2-3; no reliable D call. This TCR was recovered from a male donor with early-stage non-small cell lung cancer. Sample: normal lung tissue next to the tumor, taken at surgery. This CDR3 reads CASSLLGPTDTQYF. In DNA, the CDR3 is TGTGCCAGCAGTTTATTAGGACCCACAGATACGCAGTATTTT.